This T cell receptor (beta chain) is drawn from a study of blood T cell repertoires in COVID-19. At the level of the study: Specimens from acute and convalescent COVID-19 originated in the United States, Italy and Spain.

The V end lost 1 base, the J end lost 0 bases, and 7 bases lay between the germline ends. CDR1 is MNHNS, CDR2 SASEGT, per germline. CDR3 length: 14 amino acids. In the source study's methods: The authors estimated nucleated cell counts from reference gene primer amplification. Here immunoSEQ multiplex PCR was the method, and the copy in TCRdb shows in-frame clones only, minus some. V, J and clone size are those of that table, while D and trimming were read from the DNA. The data hold 280,000 or so clones, with around 88% observed a single time. Sequencing input: peripheral blood. This receptor was obtained from a woman in her 30s who had recovered from COVID-19. The chain uses TRBV6-1 and TRBJ2-7, with D perhaps matching TRBD1 (5 bases). The CDR3 nucleotides are TGTGCCAGCAGTGAAGAAGACAGCTCCTACGAGCAGTACTTC. This translates into CASSEEDSSYEQYF.